This T cell receptor beta chain came from a study of Graves' ophthalmopathy and Graves' hyperthyroidism. Newly diagnosed hyperthyroidism donors, aged 18 to 65, duration under 2 months. Orbital computed tomography, together with clinical symptoms, serum thyroxine, TRAb and thyroid ultrasound, was used for diagnosis. Germline lookup yields CDR1 SEHNR and CDR2 FQNEAQ (reference sequence). The CDR3 contains 14 residues. The germline V and J ends were trimmed by 2 bases and 4 bases, with 12 bases remaining between them. Points from the study as a whole: Stable hyperthyroidism and ophthalmopathy were told apart by a 13-signature model, which achieved around 90% sensitivity and 81.08% specificity. The majority of expanded thyroid clonotypes above 0.001 frequency also occurred in blood.

Amplification targeted the TCR beta CDR3 regions, with RNA transcripts as the source material. The library came from an HTBI-primed first-round RT-PCR and a second-round multiplex PCR. MiXCR, run by TCRdb on the multiplex PCR reads, gives a single entry per CDR3 protein. The table lists about 600,000 distinct CDR3 sequences, under 40% of them singletons. For this clonotype: The antigen remains undetermined. Since a much larger clone is just one base distant, this may be a read error. The CDR3 does not end in the conserved phenylalanine or tryptophan, so this is likely a read error.

This TCR came from an adult man with Graves' hyperthyroidism. The sequenced sample consisted of peripheral blood or thyroid tissue (not recorded which). The genes are TRBV7-9 and TRBJ2-7; D remains unclear. For the CDR3, the DNA is TGTGCCAGCAGCTTATTACTGGCCCCTTACGAGCAGTACTCC. Translated, it gives CASSLLLAPYEQYS.